One and the same sample provided the 26 T cell receptor beta chains below, sequenced in a study of blood T cell repertoires in COVID-19. Sequencing was performed with immunoSEQ multiplex PCR; in TCRdb, only in-frame clones are kept and a portion is missing. The data hold 95,000 to 110,000 clones, with around 88% observed a single time. The specimen sequenced was peripheral blood. The receptors were gathered from a human donor in a cohort sampled during active COVID-19.

The V call is TRBV28, the J call TRBJ2-1, with D possibly TRBD2 on 5 matching bases. The CDR3 is 14 amino acids. Germline values: CDR1 MDHEN, CDR2 SYDVKM. Between the trimmed V and J ends, which lost 7 bases and 4 bases, there was a span of 14 bases. In nucleotides, the CDR3 is TGTGCCAGCACCAGGAGGACGGCGTACAATGAGCAGTTCTTC. Translation gives CASTRRTAYNEQFF.

This chain uses TRBV19 with TRBJ2-3, with D tentatively TRBD1 (5 bases). With 0 bases removed from V and 5 bases from J, the gap between germline ends came to 9 bases. There are 14 residues in the CDR3. The germline gives CDR1 LNHDA, CDR2 SQIVND (reference sequence). The CDR3 loop reads CASSIDIRVDTQYF. The CDR3 bases are TGTGCCAGTAGTATAGATATCAGGGTAGATACGCAGTATTTT.

V is TRBV5-1 and J is TRBJ1-4, with 7 bases aligning to TRBD1. The CDR3 has 14 residues. V was pared by 7 bases and J by 3 bases, with 6 bases of the junction left unmatched. Germline V gene sequence: CDR1 SGHRS, CDR2 YFSETQ. CDR3 amino acids: CASSRGTANEKLFF. Here the CDR3 DNA reads TGCGCCAGCTCAAGAGGGACAGCTAATGAAAAACTGTTTTTT.

V usage is TRBV7-3 and J usage is TRBJ2-2; no definite D call. The CDR3 has 16 amino acids. Trimming shortened V by 2 bases and J by 2 bases, and 12 bases separated the two germline ends. Germline V gene sequence: CDR1 SGHTA, CDR2 FQGTGA. The CDR3 region has the DNA TGTGCCAGCAGCTTAGTCCCCTCCGGTAACACCGGGGAGCTGTTTTTT. It yields the protein CASSLVPSGNTGELFF.

The chain couples TRBV7-8 to TRBJ2-2; 8 bases are a match to TRBD2. CDR3 length: 15 amino acids. Germline V gene lookup returns CDR1 SGHVS and CDR2 FQNEAQ. Germline trimming cut 3 bases from V and 6 bases from J; bases unmatched to any gene: 6. CDR3 loop: CASSFLAGNAGELFF. CDR3 DNA sequence: TGTGCCAGCAGCTTCTTAGCGGGAAACGCCGGGGAGCTGTTTTTT. Full variable domain (missing parts from reference TRBV7-8 and TRBJ2-2): GAGVSQSPRYKVAKRGQDVALRCDPISGHVSLFWYQQALGQGPEFLTYFQNEAQLDKSGLPSDRFFAERPEGSVSTLKIQRTQQEDSAVYLCASSFLAGNAGELFFGEGSRLTVL.

This clone appeared a single time. This CDR3 is CAISDTGTQYF. The CDR3 bases are TGTGCCATCAGTGACACGGGGACCCAGTACTTC. This sequence joins TRBV10-3 and TRBJ2-5; no clear D. Per the germline V gene, CDR1 is ENHRY and CDR2 is SYGVKD. This CDR3 has 11 amino acids. Trimming shortened V by 3 bases and J by 7 bases, and 6 bases separated the two germline ends.

This clone has only one observation. The chain joins TRBV20-1 to TRBJ1-5; 9 nucleotides match TRBD1. Germline trimming cut 3 bases from V and 6 bases from J; bases unmatched to any gene: 6. This CDR3 has 14 residues. Germline lookup yields CDR1 DFQATT and CDR2 SNEGSKA (reference sequence). The CDR3 DNA sequence: TGCAGTGCTAGTACAGGGGGCTTCGCTCAGCCCCAGCATTTT. It yields the protein CSASTGGFAQPQHF.

The chain links TRBV27 to TRBJ2-1, with 12 bases identical to TRBD2. Trimming removed 4 bases from V and 8 bases from J; junction bases left unmatched: 9. Per germline, CDR1 MNHEY and CDR2 SMNVEV (reference sequence). The CDR3 has 16 amino acids. CDR3 sequence: CASSSPSSGGVYEQFF. The CDR3 nucleotides read TGTGCCAGCAGTTCACCCTCTAGCGGGGGGGTTTATGAGCAGTTCTTC.

The chain carries TRBV11-1 and TRBJ2-5, with D possibly TRBD1 on 5 matching bases. The CDR3 sequence is 16 residues long. The V end was cut by 5 bases, the J end by 3 bases, with 19 bases between. Looked up from germline, CDR1 is SGHAT and CDR2 is FQDESV (reference sequence). The CDR3 DNA follows: TGTGCCAGCAGCCTTCTAGGAGACAGTAGTGAAGAGACCCAGTACTTC. It codes for CASSLLGDSSEETQYF. The full variable domain, rest sourced from reference TRBV11-1 and TRBJ2-5, is EAEVAQSPRYKITEKSQAVAFWCDPISGHATLYWYRQILGQGPELLVQFQDESVVDDSQLPKDRFSAERLKGVDSTLKIQPAELGDSAMYLCASSLLGDSSEETQYFGPGTRLLVL.

The chain recombines TRBV30 with TRBJ2-7, with 13 bases matching TRBD2. The CDR3 sequence is 14 residues long. The trim removed 0 bases at V and 7 bases at J, leaving 3 bases unmatched. Germline-derived CDR1 and CDR2 are GTSNPN and SVGIG (reference sequence). CDR3 in amino acids: CAWSVMGLAGEQYF. DNA for the CDR3: TGTGCCTGGAGTGTAATGGGACTAGCGGGAGAGCAGTACTTC.

The chain has TRBV27 and TRBJ1-3; 8 bases match TRBD1. Germline V gene data show CDR1 as MNHEY and CDR2 as SMNVEV (reference sequence). Trimming took 4 bases from V and 2 from J; bases not matched to a gene: 4. The CDR3 is 15 amino acids. The CDR3, as DNA: TGTGCCAGCAGTTACAGGGGGAAACCTGGAAACACCATATATTTT. Translating it yields CASSYRGKPGNTIYF.

The chain has TRBV4-3 and TRBJ1-3; D gene unclear. The CDR3 has 14 amino acids. Germline CDR1 is LGHNA and CDR2 is YSLEER. With 1 base removed from V and 0 bases from J, the gap between germline ends came to 4 bases. The CDR3 region has the DNA TGCGCCAGCAGCCAAGCCGGCTCTGGAAACACCATATATTTT. Its translation is CASSQAGSGNTIYF.

The V call is TRBV5-8, the J call TRBJ2-3; 10 bases fit TRBD2. Germline loops: CDR1 SGHTS, CDR2 YDEGEE. Trimming took 0 bases from V and 4 from J; bases not matched to a gene: 8. This CDR3 contains 17 residues. Here the CDR3 reads CASSLGSGGMGADTQYF. CDR3 DNA sequence: TGTGCCAGCAGCTTGGGTAGCGGGGGGATGGGCGCAGATACGCAGTATTTT.

This clone was picked up a small number of times. This same CDR3 is encoded by further DNA sequences in the sample. The chain uses TRBV4-1 and TRBJ1-5, with D tentatively TRBD1 (6 bases). CDR1 is MGHRA, CDR2 YSYEKL, per germline. V lost 0 bases, J lost 4 bases, and 13 bases lay in between. The CDR3 spans 16 residues. The CDR3 region is CASSQDPQGRNQPQHF. CDR3 DNA sequence: TGCGCCAGCAGCCAAGATCCCCAGGGGCGGAATCAGCCCCAGCATTTT.

This clone has more than one count but fewer than ten. This chain's CDR3 is CASSHWTYEQYF. The CDR3 nucleotides are TGTGCCAGCAGCCACTGGACTTACGAGCAGTACTTC. This rearrangement joins TRBV3-1 (or the pseudogene TRBV3-2) to TRBJ2-7; tentative D call: TRBD2 (5 bases). The germline V and J ends were trimmed by 3 bases and 4 bases, with 7 bases remaining between them. CDR3 length equals 12 residues. The V gene's germline CDR1 is LGHDT and CDR2 YNNKEL (reference sequence).

The V and J genes are TRBV5-1 and TRBJ2-7, with D tentatively TRBD2 (5 bases). The CDR3 totals 14 residues. Germline V gene sequence: CDR1 SGHRS, CDR2 YFSETQ. Trimming took off 0 bases at V and 2 bases at J, with 9 bases between the two ends. This chain's CDR3 is CASSLGGLAYEQYF. For the CDR3, the DNA is TGCGCCAGCAGCTTGGGAGGGTTAGCCTACGAGCAGTACTTC.

V gene TRBV5-8 combines with J gene TRBJ1-4; TRBD1 is a possible D gene (5 bases). The CDR3 contains 16 residues. The germline V gene has CDR1 SGHTS and CDR2 YDEGEE. Trimming removed 0 bases from V and 3 bases from J, with 12 bases in between. This CDR3 is CASSLARGISNEKLFF. The DNA for the CDR3 is TGTGCCAGCAGCTTGGCAAGGGGTATTTCTAATGAAAAACTGTTTTTT.

The chain recombines TRBV21-1 with TRBJ1-5; the D call of TRBD1 is as the table states it, not checked on the DNA. TRBV21-1 is described as a pseudogene. The CDR3 covers 18 residues. Here the CDR3 reads CASSPHRVGSSSNQPQHF. CDR3 in DNA: TGTGCCAGCAGTCCACACAGGGTAGGGTCGAGTAGCAATCAGCCCCAGCATTTT.

This clone has just one count. The chain has TRBV7-2 and TRBJ1-2, with D unresolved. The V and J ends lost 1 base and 8 bases respectively, with 11 bases between them. Germline lookup yields CDR1 SGHTA and CDR2 FQGNSA. The CDR3 has 13 amino acids. CDR3 protein: CASSLEVPGGYTF. The CDR3 coding sequence is TGTGCCAGCAGCTTAGAGGTTCCGGGGGGCTACACCTTC.

The rearrangement links TRBV11-2 to TRBJ1-2; the D is unclear. Trimming shortened V by 1 base and J by 5 bases, and 8 bases separated the two germline ends. CDR1 is SGHAT, CDR2 FQNNGV, per germline. This CDR3 is built from 13 residues. The CDR3 DNA sequence: TGTGCCAGCAGCTTAGGGCAGGCATATGGCTACACCTTC. It translates to CASSLGQAYGYTF.

The chain has TRBV7-2 and TRBJ2-3, with 9 bases fitting TRBD2. The CDR3 is 15 amino acids. The germline CDR1 and CDR2 sequences are SGHTA and FQGNSA. Trimming cost V 1 base and J 6 bases; bases outside gene matches: 5. CDR3 region: CASSLGGRVWDTQYF. DNA of the CDR3: TGTGCCAGCAGCTTAGGCGGGAGGGTATGGGATACGCAGTATTTT.

The chain recombines TRBV5-1 with TRBJ2-7; no definite D call. This CDR3 has 14 amino acids. V was cut by 0 bases and J by 0 bases, with 7 bases left in between. In germline, CDR1 is SGHRS, CDR2 YFSETQ. CDR3 DNA sequence: TGCGCCAGCAGCTTGGCTCAGGTCTCCTACGAGCAGTACTTC. Translation: CASSLAQVSYEQYF.

Remarks on this clone: Other DNA sequences of this sample code for an identical CDR3. The V and J genes are TRBV28 and TRBJ1-1; D not certain. The V gene lost 6 bases and the J gene lost 0 bases, with 5 bases spanning the gap. This CDR3 contains 12 residues. Per the germline V gene, CDR1 is MDHEN and CDR2 is SYDVKM. DNA for the CDR3: TGTGCCAGCAGAGAGGTGAACACTGAAGCTTTCTTT. It specifies CASREVNTEAFF.

This chain uses TRBV5-1 with TRBJ1-4; TRBD1 is a possible D gene (5 bases). Germline assignment: CDR1 SGHRS and CDR2 YFSETQ. V was cut by 0 bases and J by 0 bases, with 9 bases left in between. The CDR3 runs to 16 residues. The DNA for the CDR3 is TGCGCCAGCAGCTTGGACAGGCCCGCAACTAATGAAAAACTGTTTTTT. This translates into CASSLDRPATNEKLFF.

The rearrangement links TRBV30 to TRBJ2-4; 11 bases are shared with TRBD1. Germline loops: CDR1 GTSNPN, CDR2 SVGIG (reference sequence). This CDR3 region has 14 residues. V lost 5 bases and J lost 6; bases outside the gene matches: 6. The CDR3 sequence is CAWGDRGFGNIQYF. CDR3 bases: TGTGCCTGGGGGGACAGGGGGTTTGGAAACATTCAGTACTTC. The variable domain in full, completed from reference TRBV30 and TRBJ2-4, reads SQTIHQWPATLVQPVGSPLSLECTVEGTSNPNLYWYRQAAGRGLQLLFYSVGIGQISSEVPQNLSASRPQDRQFILSSKKLLLSDSGFYLCAWGDRGFGNIQYFGAGTRLSVL.

V is TRBV27 and J is TRBJ2-7; possibly TRBD1 for D (5 bases). CDR1 is MNHEY, CDR2 SMNVEV, per germline (reference sequence). V shed 5 bases and J shed 3 bases, with 11 bases lying between them. The CDR3 consists of 13 residues. The CDR3 is CASSVRGFYEQYF. CDR3 DNA: TGTGCCAGCAGTGTTAGGGGATTCTACGAGCAGTACTTC.